The 19 T cell receptor beta chains presented below share a single source sample, sequenced in a study of T cell responses to AZD1222 COVID-19 vaccine. TCRdb's table, derived via immunoSEQ multiplex PCR, lists solely in-frame clones and lacks some. The sample records approximately 100,000 clones, about 85% being singletons. The specimen was peripheral blood, collected 28 days after the second AZD1222 dose. These receptors were obtained from an adult who received the AZD1222 COVID-19 vaccine.

The chain links TRBV4-2 to TRBJ2-3, with unresolved D. Germline CDR1 LGHNA, CDR2 YNFKEQ. V dropped 0 bases and J dropped 2 bases, with 9 bases sitting between them. This CDR3 has 15 amino acids. CDR3 DNA sequence: TGTGCCAGCAGCCAAGACCGATCCCACACAGATACGCAGTATTTT. Translated: CASSQDRSHTDTQYF.

The genes are TRBV5-1 and TRBJ2-7; tentative D call: TRBD2 (6 bases). The length of the CDR3 is 14 residues. CDR1 SGHRS and CDR2 YFSETQ come from the germline V gene. The V gene lost 3 bases and the J gene lost 3 bases, with 13 bases spanning the gap. DNA for the CDR3: TGCGCCAGCAGCTCTGTGGCGGGACGCTACGAGCAGTACTTC. This sequence encodes CASSSVAGRYEQYF.

The V gene is TRBV14, the J gene TRBJ2-3; 8 nucleotides match TRBD2. J lost 2 bases, V lost 6 bases, and 7 bases had no gene match. Germline V lookup: CDR1 SGHDN, CDR2 FVKESK. The CDR3 is 15 residues long. Here the CDR3 DNA reads TGTGCCAGCAGACCCACTAGCGGATACACAGATACGCAGTATTTT. It is translated as CASRPTSGYTDTQYF. The full variable domain, rest sourced from reference TRBV14 and TRBJ2-3, is EAGVTQFPSHSVIEKGQTVTLRCDPISGHDNLYWYRRVMGKEIKFLLHFVKESKQDESGMPNNRFLAERTGGTYSTLKVQPAELEDSGVYFCASRPTSGYTDTQYFGPGTRLTVL.

V and J are TRBV19 and TRBJ2-1; D unclear. Germline V gene lookup returns CDR1 LNHDA and CDR2 SQIVND (reference sequence). The CDR3 contains 14 residues. V dropped 3 bases and J dropped 7 bases, with 13 bases sitting between them. The chain's CDR3 is CASSILNRRNEQFF. CDR3 sequence (DNA): TGTGCCAGTAGTATCCTGAACCGCCGGAATGAGCAGTTCTTC. Using reference TRBV19 and TRBJ2-1 for the parts outside the CDR3, the full variable domain is DGGITQSPKYLFRKEGQNVTLSCEQNLNHDAMYWYRQDPGQGLRLIYYSQIVNDFQKGDIAEGYSVSREKKESFPLTVTSAQKNPTAFYLCASSILNRRNEQFFGPGTRLTVL.

The J gene is TRBJ1-1, the V gene TRBV5-5, with no clear D. CDR1 SGHKS and CDR2 YYEKEE come from the germline V gene (reference sequence). V lost 3 bases and J 0 bases, leaving 12 bases between the germline ends. This CDR3 comprises 15 residues. CDR3 loop: CASSSLQLMNTEAFF. The CDR3 region has the DNA TGTGCCAGCAGCTCCTTACAGCTAATGAACACTGAAGCTTTCTTT. Complete variable domain (other parts from reference TRBV5-5 and TRBJ1-1): DAGVTQSPTHLIKTRGQQVTLRCSPISGHKSVSWYQQVLGQGPQFIFQYYEKEERGRGNFPDRFSARQFPNYSSELNVNALLLGDSALYLCASSSLQLMNTEAFFGQGTRLTVV.

This chain links TRBV7-8 with TRBJ2-7; D call uncertain. CDR1 SGHVS and CDR2 FQNEAQ come from the germline V gene. V was trimmed by 2 bases and J by 3 bases, leaving 2 bases between them. The CDR3 totals 11 residues. The CDR3 nucleotides read TGTGCCAGCAGCTTAAGCTACGAGCAGTACTTC. Its translation: CASSLSYEQYF. Supplemented by reference TRBV7-8 and TRBJ2-7, the full variable domain reads GAGVSQSPRYKVAKRGQDVALRCDPISGHVSLFWYQQALGQGPEFLTYFQNEAQLDKSGLPSDRFFAERPEGSVSTLKIQRTQQEDSAVYLCASSLSYEQYFGPGTRLTVT.

The chain uses TRBV10-3 and TRBJ2-7, with D unclear. This CDR3 has 12 residues. V lost 1 base and J lost 6, with 7 bases in between. Germline CDR1 is ENHRY and CDR2 is SYGVKD. CDR3 DNA: TGTGCCATCAGTGAGTTAGGAAGCGAGCAGTACTTC. It codes for CAISELGSEQYF.

This chain connects TRBV6-1 to TRBJ2-7; weak D call: TRBD1 (6 bases). The CDR3 totals 14 residues. V lost 6 bases, J lost 2 bases, and 14 bases lay in between. Germline-derived CDR1 and CDR2 are MNHNS and SASEGT. CDR3 in amino acids: CASRAGVLPYEQYF. The CDR3 DNA sequence: TGTGCCAGCAGGGCAGGGGTACTACCCTACGAGCAGTACTTC.

This chain uses TRBV28 with TRBJ1-1; D gene uncertain. Trimming removed 5 bases from V and 5 bases from J, with 12 bases in between. The CDR3 is made up of 13 amino acids. In germline, CDR1 is MDHEN, CDR2 SYDVKM. CDR3 in DNA: TGTGCCAGCAGTGTACAGCTGGGGACTGAAGCTTTCTTT. It translates to CASSVQLGTEAFF.

The rearrangement joins TRBV5-4 to TRBJ1-1; TRBD1 might be the D (5 bases). The V gene's germline CDR1 is SGHNT and CDR2 YYREEE (reference sequence). This CDR3 contains 16 residues. Trimming took 6 bases from V and 0 from J, leaving 18 bases between them. This chain's CDR3 is CASTRTRQPLNTEAFF. The CDR3 DNA sequence: TGTGCCAGCACCCGGACCCGACAGCCATTGAACACTGAAGCTTTCTTT.

The chain carries TRBV7-3 and TRBJ2-1; TRBD2 aligns across 11 bases. V lost 6 bases, J lost 8 bases, and 6 bases stayed unmatched. Germline lookup yields CDR1 SGHTA and CDR2 FQGTGA. This CDR3 contains 14 residues. Here the CDR3 DNA reads TGTGCCAGCAGGCGAACTAGCGGGAGCGATGAGCAGTTCTTC. Protein product: CASRRTSGSDEQFF.

The V and J genes are TRBV7-8 and TRBJ2-7; 9 bases map to TRBD1. The ends lost 2 bases at V and 2 bases at J; junction bases unmatched: 4. In germline, CDR1 is SGHVS, CDR2 FQNEAQ. The CDR3 is 15 residues long. CDR3 DNA sequence: TGTGCCAGCAGCTTATCCGGGACAGGGACCTACGAGCAGTACTTC. Amino acids: CASSLSGTGTYEQYF.

This clone was seen a handful of times. This chain uses TRBV19 with TRBJ2-7, with D perhaps matching TRBD2 (6 bases). V lost 5 bases and J 7 bases, leaving 21 bases between the germline ends. The CDR3 is made up of 15 amino acids. Germline V lookup: CDR1 LNHDA, CDR2 SQIVND (reference sequence). The CDR3 region has the DNA TGTGCCAGTAGTGCTGGCGTCGGGACTCCTCTGGAGCAGTACTTC. It translates to CASSAGVGTPLEQYF.

The rearrangement uses TRBV28 and TRBJ2-7, with 8 bases fitting TRBD1. Losses at the gene ends were 3 bases for V and 3 bases for J; bases not matched to a gene: 7. The germline gives CDR1 MDHEN, CDR2 SYDVKM. The CDR3 extends over 15 amino acids. The DNA for the CDR3 is TGTGCCAGCAGTTTCTATGGGGGACAGGACTACGAGCAGTACTTC. This translates into CASSFYGGQDYEQYF. The whole variable domain, remainder taken from reference TRBV28 and TRBJ2-7, is DVKVTQSSRYLVKRTGEKVFLECVQDMDHENMFWYRQDPGLGLRLIYFSYDVKMKEKGDIPEGYSVSREKKERFSLILESASTNQTSMYLCASSFYGGQDYEQYFGPGTRLTVT.

V and J are TRBV11-3 and TRBJ2-3; no reliable D call. The germline V gene encodes CDR1 SGHNT and CDR2 YENEEA. The CDR3 sequence is 13 residues long. V was pared by 6 bases and J by 0 bases, with 7 bases between. CDR3 nucleotide sequence: TGTGCCAGCAGTCGAACTAGCACAGATACGCAGTATTTT. Translating it yields CASSRTSTDTQYF.

The count of this clone is one. Other DNA sequences in this specimen translate into the identical CDR3. This rearrangement joins TRBV7-2 to TRBJ2-2; 8 bases agree with TRBD1. The CDR3 spans 15 residues. V gave up 1 base and J gave up 7 bases; unmatched junction bases: 5. The germline CDR1 and CDR2 sequences are SGHTA and FQGNSA. CDR3 region: CASSLGTGYGGELFF. As DNA, the CDR3 is TGTGCCAGCAGCTTAGGGACAGGGTACGGCGGGGAGCTGTTTTTT.

The V call is TRBV5-1, the J call TRBJ1-3; no reliable D call. The germline gives CDR1 SGHRS, CDR2 YFSETQ. The ends were cut back, 0 bases at V and 0 bases at J, with 7 bases in the middle. The CDR3 contains 15 residues. CDR3 nucleotides: TGCGCCAGCAGCTTGGCCGGGAACTCTGGAAACACCATATATTTT. Translation gives CASSLAGNSGNTIYF.

The chain couples TRBV30 to TRBJ1-1; a weak D match, TRBD1 (5 bases). The germline CDR1 and CDR2 sequences are GTSNPN and SVGIG (reference sequence). CDR3 length: 15 residues. The germline V and J ends were trimmed by 2 bases and 1 base, with 14 bases remaining between them. CDR3 sequence: CAWSPQTGWNTEAFF. For the CDR3, the DNA is TGTGCCTGGAGTCCCCAAACAGGATGGAACACTGAAGCTTTCTTT.

The J gene is TRBJ2-1, the V gene TRBV11-2, with D maybe TRBD2 (6 bases). The length of the CDR3 is 16 residues. V dropped 5 bases and J dropped 8 bases, with 22 bases sitting between them. In germline, CDR1 is SGHAT, CDR2 FQNNGV. CDR3 region: CASSAEAQGGGDEQFF. CDR3 in DNA: TGTGCCAGCAGCGCAGAGGCCCAGGGTGGAGGGGATGAGCAGTTCTTC.